The 30 T cell receptor beta chains given below trace back to one sample, sequenced in a study of blood T cell repertoires in COVID-19. The protocol was immunoSEQ multiplex PCR, while the TCRdb copy is restricted to in-frame clones and leaves out a portion. The table has a few hundred thousand clones, 88% seen once. Material for sequencing was peripheral blood. Receptors originate from a woman in her 30s with COVID-19, enrolled during active disease.

The rearrangement joins TRBV2 to TRBJ1-1; 10 nucleotides match TRBD1. There are 17 residues in the CDR3. The V gene's germline CDR1 is SNHLY and CDR2 FYNNEI. J lost 0 bases, V lost 5 bases, and 9 bases had no gene match. Here the CDR3 reads CASSFTGTGELNTEAFF. The CDR3 DNA reads TGTGCCAGCAGTTTTACCGGGACAGGGGAACTGAACACTGAAGCTTTCTTT.

This clone turned up a few times. The rearrangement uses TRBV7-3 and TRBJ1-2; D not resolved. Trimming removed 5 bases from V and 7 bases from J, with 14 bases in between. Germline V gene data show CDR1 as SGHTA and CDR2 as FQGTGA. CDR3 length: 13 amino acids. DNA for the CDR3: TGTGCCAGCAGCCAGATGTCAGGCCTTGGCTACACCTTC. Protein: CASSQMSGLGYTF.

This clone occurred a few times. The chain uses TRBV4-2 and TRBJ1-3; no clear D. The CDR3 totals 17 residues. Trimming took 3 bases from V and 0 from J, leaving 15 bases between them. The germline CDR1 and CDR2 sequences are LGHNA and YNFKEQ. CDR3 DNA: TGTGCCAGCAGCCATTTTTCCAGGACTAGCTCTGGAAACACCATATATTTT. Its translation is CASSHFSRTSSGNTIYF.

The V and J genes are TRBV6-4 and TRBJ2-6; TRBD1 matches 8 bases. The CDR3 totals 16 residues. V was clipped by 0 bases and J by 3 bases; unmatched bases: 1. CDR1 is MRHNA and CDR2 is SNTAGT in the germline V gene. The CDR3 region is CASSDSTGDGANVLTF. Here the CDR3 DNA reads TGTGCCAGCAGTGACTCGACAGGGGATGGGGCCAACGTCCTGACTTTC.

The chain carries TRBV11-2 and TRBJ2-7; 9 bases are a match to TRBD2. J was trimmed by 7 bases and V by 3 bases; bases with no gene match: 7. The CDR3 is 14 amino acids. In germline, CDR1 is SGHAT, CDR2 FQNNGV. The CDR3 region has the DNA TGTGCCAGCAGCTTCGGGACTAGCCTCGGGGAGCAGTACTTC. Amino acids: CASSFGTSLGEQYF.

Only a few counts were recorded for this clone. This chain uses TRBV28 with TRBJ2-5, with TRBD1 identical over 9 bases. This CDR3 has 15 amino acids. The germline CDR1 and CDR2 sequences are MDHEN and SYDVKM. V trimming: 6 bases; J trimming: 1 base; junction bases outside the gene matches: 6. CDR3 protein: CASRPGTGFQETQYF. In DNA form, the CDR3 reads TGTGCCAGCAGACCCGGGACAGGGTTCCAAGAGACCCAGTACTTC.

The chain links TRBV7-2 to TRBJ2-3, with 9 bases that match TRBD2. This CDR3 is 16 amino acids long. From germline, CDR1 is SGHTA and CDR2 FQGNSA. The J segment lost 3 bases and the V segment lost 6 bases, leaving 10 bases of the junction unmatched. The CDR3 region has the DNA TGTGCCAGCAGACCCCCCGAGGGACTAGCTACAGATACGCAGTATTTT. Protein: CASRPPEGLATDTQYF.

This chain connects TRBV11-2 to TRBJ1-4; TRBD1 matches at 10 bases. With 5 bases clipped from V and 5 bases from J, the junction kept 11 bases outside the gene matches. This CDR3 spans 17 amino acids. The germline CDR1 and CDR2 sequences are SGHAT and FQNNGV. The CDR3: CASSLLRGQGLNEKLFF. DNA for the CDR3: TGTGCCAGCAGCCTGCTACGGGGACAGGGGCTAAATGAAAAACTGTTTTTT.

This clone was seen more than once but under ten times. CDR3 amino acids: CASTPGGVSTIYF. CDR3 in DNA: TGTGCCAGCACCCCGGGGGGAGTCAGCACCATATATTTT. This chain links TRBV6-5 with TRBJ1-3; tentatively, D is TRBD1 (5 bases). This CDR3 region has 13 residues. The V end was cut by 7 bases, the J end by 9 bases, with 16 bases between. Germline values: CDR1 MNHEY, CDR2 SVGAGI.

On this clone itself: At one end, the junction sequence differs from germline, possibly due to a read error. This chain links TRBV7-7 with TRBJ2-3; 9 nucleotides match TRBD1. Germline V gene lookup returns CDR1 SSHAT and CDR2 FNYEAQ (reference sequence). The CDR3 runs 15 residues. The CDR3 region is CASSCDRGNTDTQYF. CDR3 sequence (DNA): TGTGCTAGCAGCTGTGACAGGGGGAACACAGATACGCAGTATTTT. The variable domain in full, with the rest retrieved from reference TRBV7-7 and TRBJ2-3, is GAGVSQSPRYKVTKRGQDVTLRCDPISSHATLYWYQQALGQGPEFLTYFNYEAQPDKSGLPSDRFSAERPEGSISTLTIQRTEQRDSAMYRCASSCDRGNTDTQYFGPGTRLTVL.

This clone was picked up one time. The chain has TRBV23-1 and TRBJ1-2; TRBD1 agrees at 7 bases. TRBV23-1 is an ORF, and what it does is uncertain. The CDR3 has 14 residues. V was clipped by 6 bases and J by 3 bases; unmatched bases: 7. The CDR3 reads CASSSAGGDYGYTF. The CDR3 nucleotides read TGCGCCAGCAGCTCCGCAGGGGGAGACTATGGCTACACCTTC.

The rearrangement joins TRBV7-3 to TRBJ2-3; 9 nucleotides match TRBD1. The CDR3 extends over 15 amino acids. CDR1 is SGHTA, CDR2 FQGTGA, per germline. The J segment lost 3 bases and the V segment lost 4 bases, leaving 5 bases of the junction unmatched. The CDR3 protein is CASSYRGRWTDTQYF. The CDR3 nucleotides read TGTGCCAGCAGCTACAGGGGGCGATGGACAGATACGCAGTATTTT.

The rearrangement uses TRBV2 and TRBJ2-7; 8 nucleotides line up with TRBD1. Per the germline V gene, CDR1 is SNHLY and CDR2 is FYNNEI. The trim removed 8 bases at V and 5 bases at J, leaving 11 bases unmatched. The CDR3 has 14 residues. CDR3 residues: CASQLDRGVDEQYF. The CDR3 DNA reads as TGTGCCAGCCAGCTAGACAGGGGAGTAGACGAGCAGTACTTC.

V is TRBV5-1 and J is TRBJ2-1; D possibly corresponds to TRBD2 (5 bases). V gave up 0 bases and J gave up 0 bases, with 10 bases separating them. From germline, CDR1 is SGHRS and CDR2 YFSETQ. CDR3 length: 16 residues. The CDR3 reads CASSLVSASSYNEQFF. DNA for the CDR3: TGCGCCAGCAGCTTGGTTAGCGCGAGCTCCTACAATGAGCAGTTCTTC.

This chain joins TRBV19 and TRBJ2-5; 8 positions match TRBD2. Germline CDR1 and CDR2: LNHDA and SQIVND (reference sequence). V shed 5 bases, J shed 1 base, and the junction held 15 bases outside the gene matches. The CDR3 consists of 18 residues. The CDR3 DNA reads TGTGCCAGTAGTCCCCGCCGCCCGGGAGGGTCCCCCCAAGAGACCCAGTACTTC. It codes for CASSPRRPGGSPQETQYF.

The rearrangement joins TRBV20-1 to TRBJ1-1, with 7 bases matching TRBD1. The V segment lost 3 bases and the J segment 4 bases; nucleotides outside the gene matches: 14. Germline loops: CDR1 DFQATT, CDR2 SNEGSKA (reference sequence). This CDR3 region has 16 residues. In DNA, the CDR3 is TGCAGTGCTAGTGAACCTTGGACAGGTCGGGGCACTGAAGCTTTCTTT. It codes for CSASEPWTGRGTEAFF.

Details on this clone: Other nucleotide sequences in the sample specify the same CDR3. The CDR3 DNA is TGTGCCAGCAGTTTATCCGGCTACGAGCAGTACTTC. It codes for CASSLSGYEQYF. The chain recombines TRBV27 with TRBJ2-7; D not certain. Germline V gene data show CDR1 as MNHEY and CDR2 as SMNVEV (reference sequence). With 0 bases removed from V and 3 bases from J, the gap between germline ends came to 3 bases. This CDR3 spans 12 amino acids.

The V and J genes are TRBV28 and TRBJ2-7; 9 nucleotides align to TRBD1. This CDR3 is built from 14 residues. The junction had 6 bases not matched to a gene; V was cut back by 6 bases and J by 3 bases. CDR1 and CDR2 from the germline V gene are MDHEN and SYDVKM. As DNA, the CDR3 is TGTGCCAGCAGGGATCCGGGACAGGGCTACGAGCAGTACTTC. It codes for CASRDPGQGYEQYF.

The chain links TRBV19 to TRBJ1-2; D unclear. The CDR3 runs to 16 residues. The V end was cut by 3 bases, the J end by 4 bases, with 18 bases between. CDR1 is LNHDA, CDR2 SQIVND, per germline (reference sequence). DNA for the CDR3: TGTGCCAGTAGTATGATAGAGGGCGTCGACCTCTATGGCTACACCTTC. It codes for CASSMIEGVDLYGYTF.

There are a few counts of this clone. CDR3: CASSQDRLAGGHEQFF. CDR3 nucleotides: TGCGCCAGCAGCCAAGACCGTCTAGCGGGGGGACATGAGCAGTTCTTC. The V call is TRBV4-1, the J call TRBJ2-1, with TRBD2 matching over 11 bases. Trimming at V came to 0 bases and at J to 8 bases, leaving 6 bases not matched to a gene. This CDR3 has 16 amino acids. CDR1 and CDR2 from the germline V gene are MGHRA and YSYEKL.

The chain recombines TRBV10-1 with TRBJ1-6; 7 bases fit TRBD1. CDR1 is WNHNN and CDR2 is SYGVQD in the germline V gene (reference sequence). The CDR3 spans 18 residues. V lost 10 bases and J lost 9; bases outside the gene matches: 24. CDR3 coding DNA: TGCGCCAAAAAGACGGAGGACAGGAGGATCCCGATCCGTTCACCCCTCCACTTT. Its translation: CAKKTEDRRIPIRSPLHF.

The rearrangement joins TRBV7-9 to TRBJ2-1; 7 nucleotides align to TRBD2. Germline V gene sequence: CDR1 SEHNR, CDR2 FQNEAQ (reference sequence). The CDR3 consists of 16 residues. The V segment lost 0 bases and the J segment 1 base; nucleotides outside the gene matches: 3. The DNA for the CDR3 is TGTGCCAGCAGCTTAGCCCGAGCGGGATCCTACAATGAGCAGTTCTTC. This gives the protein CASSLARAGSYNEQFF.

The table lists this clone with a few counts. The chain carries TRBV30 and TRBJ2-7, with D possibly matching TRBD1 (6 bases). Trimming shortened V by 4 bases and J by 5 bases, and 21 bases separated the two germline ends. CDR1 and CDR2 (germline): GTSNPN, SVGIG (reference sequence). The CDR3 totals 15 residues. The CDR3 bases are TGTGCCTGGACCGGGGCAGGGGCCAAATCTCACGAGCAGTACTTC. Translation: CAWTGAGAKSHEQYF. Variable domain in full (rest from reference TRBV30 and TRBJ2-7): SQTIHQWPATLVQPVGSPLSLECTVEGTSNPNLYWYRQAAGRGLQLLFYSVGIGQISSEVPQNLSASRPQDRQFILSSKKLLLSDSGFYLCAWTGAGAKSHEQYFGPGTRLTVT.

In this sample, this clone turned up a few times. CDR3 sequence (DNA): TGTGCCAGCAGTGACAATCCCTCTCGGGAGCAGTACTTC. It yields the protein CASSDNPSREQYF. The chain couples TRBV6-4 to TRBJ2-7; no firm D call. This CDR3 is built from 13 residues. CDR1 is MRHNA and CDR2 is SNTAGT in the germline V gene. Trimming took off 2 bases at V and 7 bases at J, with 12 bases between the two ends.

The gene calls are TRBV6-4 and TRBJ2-1; 12 bases fit TRBD2. Trimming cost V 3 bases and J 9 bases; bases outside gene matches: 6. The CDR3 is 15 amino acids. The germline V gene has CDR1 MRHNA and CDR2 SNTAGT. CDR3 nucleotide sequence: TGTGCCAGCAGTGAACTAGCGGGAGGCGCGGGTGAGCAGTTCTTC. Its protein product is CASSELAGGAGEQFF.

This chain uses TRBV28 with TRBJ2-2; possibly TRBD2 for D (6 bases). The length of the CDR3 is 14 residues. The V gene's germline CDR1 is MDHEN and CDR2 SYDVKM. V lost 10 bases, J lost 5 bases, and 17 bases lay in between. As DNA, the CDR3 is TGTGCCATCCGGGGCGGGGACGAGACCGGGGAGCTGTTTTTT. Translating it yields CAIRGGDETGELFF.

This chain links TRBV2 with TRBJ2-7, with a tentative D call TRBD2 (6 bases). Germline CDR1 and CDR2: SNHLY and FYNNEI. The CDR3 is 15 residues long. V lost 1 base, J lost 0 bases, and 10 bases lay in between. The CDR3 sequence: CASSEVGTYSYEQYF. The CDR3 DNA is TGTGCCAGCAGTGAAGTGGGGACTTACTCCTACGAGCAGTACTTC.

This clone was counted once. The chain joins TRBV10-1 to TRBJ2-4, with D tentatively TRBD1 (6 bases). Per the germline V gene, CDR1 is WNHNN and CDR2 is SYGVQD (reference sequence). The germline V and J ends were trimmed by 5 bases and 1 base, with 9 bases remaining between them. The length of the CDR3 is 14 residues. Here the CDR3 DNA reads TGCGCCAGCAGTAACAGGGATGCCAAAAACATTCAGTACTTC. Its protein is CASSNRDAKNIQYF.

This clone came up once. The chain uses TRBV7-3 and TRBJ1-1; D is uncertain. The CDR3 runs 13 residues. V was trimmed by 3 bases and J by 0 bases, leaving 5 bases between them. Per germline, CDR1 SGHTA and CDR2 FQGTGA. The CDR3 reads CASSFSVNTEAFF. The CDR3 nucleotides are TGTGCCAGCAGCTTTTCTGTGAACACTGAAGCTTTCTTT.

The J gene is TRBJ2-7, the V gene TRBV6-5, with 8 bases matching TRBD2. The germline V gene encodes CDR1 MNHEY and CDR2 SVGAGI. V shed 2 bases and J 0 bases; nucleotides not matched to a gene: 3. The CDR3 covers 15 residues. The CDR3 coding sequence is TGTGCCAGCAGTTACGCGGGAGGAACCTCCTACGAGCAGTACTTC. Protein: CASSYAGGTSYEQYF.